These 5 T cell receptor beta chains originate from one sample sequenced in a study of tissue T cells after allogeneic stem cell transplantation. The data were produced by immunoSEQ multiplex PCR, yet TCRdb's version contains in-frame clones alone and is incomplete. The profile shows about 2,900 clones, roughly 60% of them singletons. This research-autopsy study prospectively enrolled adult allogeneic hematopoietic cell transplant recipients with steroid-refractory graft-versus-host disease. The material sequenced was descending colon tissue, taken at autopsy. The receptors shown here come from an older male patient with steroid-refractory graft-versus-host disease after an allogeneic stem cell transplant. The T cells may partly be graft donor cells.

CDR3: CATSRYQGNEKLFF. CDR3 DNA sequence: TGTGCCACCAGCAGATACCAGGGTAATGAAAAACTGTTTTTT. The rearrangement links TRBV15 to TRBJ1-4; maybe TRBD1 (5 bases). Germline values: CDR1 LNHNV, CDR2 YYDKDF (reference sequence). V shed 2 bases and J shed 4 bases, with 8 bases lying between them. The CDR3 length is 14 residues.

The chain recombines TRBV7-2 with TRBJ1-5, with TRBD1 as a possible D gene (6 bases). The CDR3 is 13 residues long. Per the germline V gene, CDR1 is SGHTA and CDR2 is FQGNSA. The V gene lost 5 bases and the J gene lost 7 bases, with 12 bases spanning the gap. Here the CDR3 reads CASSGSGVQPQHF. In DNA, the CDR3 is TGTGCCAGCAGCGGATCAGGGGTACAGCCCCAGCATTTT.

In this sample, this clone turned up once. The chain employs TRBV18 and TRBJ1-6; D gene ambiguous. The CDR3 totals 13 residues. V was cut by 11 bases and J by 8 bases, with 16 bases left in between. Per germline, CDR1 KGHSH and CDR2 LQKENI. The CDR3, as DNA: TGTGCCGCCCGTGGGGTACGAGATTCACCCCTCCACTTT. It codes for CAARGVRDSPLHF.

The V and J genes are TRBV4-2 and TRBJ2-1; perhaps TRBD1 as D (5 bases). In germline, CDR1 is LGHNA, CDR2 YNFKEQ. Trimming took off 3 bases at V and 5 bases at J, with 5 bases between the two ends. This CDR3 has 12 residues. CDR3 coding DNA: TGTGCCAGCAGCCACAGGGACAATGAGCAGTTCTTC. Translating it yields CASSHRDNEQFF.

The CDR3 DNA reads TGTGCCAGTACCGTCTCTCGAAGGACAGCGAACACCGGGGAGCTGTTTTTT. Translating gives CASTVSRRTANTGELFF. The chain uses TRBV19 and TRBJ2-2; maybe TRBD1 (6 bases). This CDR3 region has 17 residues. V gave up 7 bases and J gave up 0 bases, with 18 bases separating them. Germline V lookup: CDR1 LNHDA, CDR2 SQIVND (reference sequence).